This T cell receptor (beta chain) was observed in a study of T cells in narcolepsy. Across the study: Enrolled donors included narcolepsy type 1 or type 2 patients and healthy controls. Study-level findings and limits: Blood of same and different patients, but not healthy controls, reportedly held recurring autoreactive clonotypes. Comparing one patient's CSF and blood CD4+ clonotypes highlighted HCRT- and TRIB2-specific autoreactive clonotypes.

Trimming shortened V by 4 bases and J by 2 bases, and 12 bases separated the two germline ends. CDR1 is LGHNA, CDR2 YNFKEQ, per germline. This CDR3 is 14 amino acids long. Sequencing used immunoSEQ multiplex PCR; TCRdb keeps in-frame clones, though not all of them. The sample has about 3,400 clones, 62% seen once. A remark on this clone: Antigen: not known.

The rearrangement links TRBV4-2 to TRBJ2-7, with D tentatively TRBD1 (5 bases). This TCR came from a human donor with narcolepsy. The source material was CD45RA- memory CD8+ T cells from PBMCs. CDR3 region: CASSPETGTYEQYF. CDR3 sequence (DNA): TGTGCCAGCAGCCCTGAAACAGGAACCTACGAGCAGTACTTC.